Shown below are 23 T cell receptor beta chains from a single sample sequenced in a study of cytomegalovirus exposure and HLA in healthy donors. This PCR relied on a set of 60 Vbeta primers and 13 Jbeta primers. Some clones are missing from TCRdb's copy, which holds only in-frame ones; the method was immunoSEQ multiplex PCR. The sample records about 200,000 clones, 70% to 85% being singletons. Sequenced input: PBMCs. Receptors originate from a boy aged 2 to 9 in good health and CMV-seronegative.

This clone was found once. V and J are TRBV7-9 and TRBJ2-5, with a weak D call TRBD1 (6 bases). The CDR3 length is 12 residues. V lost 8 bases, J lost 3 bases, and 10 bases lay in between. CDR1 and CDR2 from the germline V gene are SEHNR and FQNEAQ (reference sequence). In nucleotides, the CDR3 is TGTGCCAGCCAATACAGGGAAGAGACCCAGTACTTC. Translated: CASQYREETQYF.

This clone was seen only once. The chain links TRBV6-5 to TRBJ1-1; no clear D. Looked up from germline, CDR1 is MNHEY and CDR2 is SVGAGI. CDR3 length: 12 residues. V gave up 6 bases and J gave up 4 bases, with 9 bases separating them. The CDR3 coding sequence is TGTGCCAGCAGAAGCCCTGGCACTGAAGCTTTCTTT. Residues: CASRSPGTEAFF.

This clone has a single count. In nucleotides, the CDR3 is TGTGCCAGCAGTTACGCCGGGACAGGGGGCTACACCTTC. Its protein is CASSYAGTGGYTF. The chain uses TRBV6-5 and TRBJ1-2; 9 bases line up with TRBD1. The CDR3 extends over 13 amino acids. Germline V CDR1 and CDR2: MNHEY, SVGAGI. With V trimmed by 2 bases and J by 8 bases, 3 bases remained unmatched.

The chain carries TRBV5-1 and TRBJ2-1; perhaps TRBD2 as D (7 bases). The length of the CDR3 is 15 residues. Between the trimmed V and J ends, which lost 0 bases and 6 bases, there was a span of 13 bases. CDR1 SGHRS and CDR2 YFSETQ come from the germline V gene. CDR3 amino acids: CASSLVGGGSNEQFF. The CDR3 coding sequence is TGCGCCAGCAGCTTGGTTGGCGGGGGCAGCAATGAGCAGTTCTTC.

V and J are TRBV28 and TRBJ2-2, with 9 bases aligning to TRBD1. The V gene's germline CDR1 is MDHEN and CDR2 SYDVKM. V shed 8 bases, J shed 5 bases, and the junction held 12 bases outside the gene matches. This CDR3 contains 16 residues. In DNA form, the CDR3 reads TGTGCCAGCGGTCAACAGGGGGCGCTTAAAACCGGGGAGCTGTTTTTT. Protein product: CASGQQGALKTGELFF.

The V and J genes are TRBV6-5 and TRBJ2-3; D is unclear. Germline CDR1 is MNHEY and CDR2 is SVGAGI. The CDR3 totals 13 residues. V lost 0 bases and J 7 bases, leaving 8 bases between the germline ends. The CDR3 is CASSYSPLYTQYF. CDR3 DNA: TGTGCCAGCAGTTACTCCCCGTTATATACGCAGTATTTT.

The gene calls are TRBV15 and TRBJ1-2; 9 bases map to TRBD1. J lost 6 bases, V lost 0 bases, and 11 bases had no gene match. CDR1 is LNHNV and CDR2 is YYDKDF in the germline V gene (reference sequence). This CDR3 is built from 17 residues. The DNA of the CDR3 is TGTGCCACCAGCAGAGATCTTTTGGGACAGGGTACGGATGGCTACACCTTC. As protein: CATSRDLLGQGTDGYTF.

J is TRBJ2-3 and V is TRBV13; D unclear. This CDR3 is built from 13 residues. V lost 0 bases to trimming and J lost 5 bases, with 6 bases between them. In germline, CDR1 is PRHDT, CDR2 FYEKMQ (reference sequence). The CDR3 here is CASSLGTGDTQYF. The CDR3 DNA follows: TGTGCCAGCAGCTTAGGGACGGGAGATACGCAGTATTTT.

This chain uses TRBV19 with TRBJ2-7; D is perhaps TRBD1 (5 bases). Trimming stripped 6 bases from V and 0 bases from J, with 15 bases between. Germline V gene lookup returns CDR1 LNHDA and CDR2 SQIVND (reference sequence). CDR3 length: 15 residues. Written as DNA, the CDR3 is TGTGCCAGTAGAACCGGGTCAGGGTCCTCCTACGAGCAGTACTTC. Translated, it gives CASRTGSGSSYEQYF.

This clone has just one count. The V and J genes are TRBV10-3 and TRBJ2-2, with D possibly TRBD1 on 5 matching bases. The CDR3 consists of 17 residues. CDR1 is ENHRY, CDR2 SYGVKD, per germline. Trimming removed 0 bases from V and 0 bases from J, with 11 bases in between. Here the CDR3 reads CAISESNSQANTGELFF. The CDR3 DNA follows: TGTGCCATCAGTGAGTCAAATTCACAGGCGAACACCGGGGAGCTGTTTTTT.

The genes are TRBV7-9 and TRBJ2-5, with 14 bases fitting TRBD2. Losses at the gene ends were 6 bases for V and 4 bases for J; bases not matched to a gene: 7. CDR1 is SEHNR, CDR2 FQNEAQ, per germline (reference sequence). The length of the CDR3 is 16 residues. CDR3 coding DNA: TGTGCCAGCAGGTGGACTAGCGGGGGGTCGGGAGAGACCCAGTACTTC. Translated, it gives CASRWTSGGSGETQYF.

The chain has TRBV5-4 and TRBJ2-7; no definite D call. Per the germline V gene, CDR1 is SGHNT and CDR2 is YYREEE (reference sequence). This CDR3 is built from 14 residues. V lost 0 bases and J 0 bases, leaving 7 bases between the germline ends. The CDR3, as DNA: TGTGCCAGCAGCTTGGGGAGAGGCTCCTACGAGCAGTACTTC. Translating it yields CASSLGRGSYEQYF.

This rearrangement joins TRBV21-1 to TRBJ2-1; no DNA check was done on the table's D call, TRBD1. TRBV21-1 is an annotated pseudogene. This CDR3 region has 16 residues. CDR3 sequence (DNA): TGTGCCAGCAGCACCGGACAGGGGAGCTCCTACAATGAGCAGTTCTTC. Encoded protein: CASSTGQGSSYNEQFF.

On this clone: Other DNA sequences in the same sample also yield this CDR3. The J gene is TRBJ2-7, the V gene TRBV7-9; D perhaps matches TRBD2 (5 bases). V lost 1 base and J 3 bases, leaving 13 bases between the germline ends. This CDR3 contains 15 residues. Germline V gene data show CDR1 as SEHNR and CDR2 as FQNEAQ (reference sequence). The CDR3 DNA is TGTGCCAGCAGCTTAGTGGACTCCCCCGTCTACGAGCAGTACTTC. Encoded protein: CASSLVDSPVYEQYF.

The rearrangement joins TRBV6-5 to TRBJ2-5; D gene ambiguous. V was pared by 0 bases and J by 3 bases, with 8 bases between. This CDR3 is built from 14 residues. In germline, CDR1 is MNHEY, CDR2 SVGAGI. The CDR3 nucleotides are TGTGCCAGCAGTTACTCAGGCGGAAAAGAGACCCAGTACTTC. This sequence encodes CASSYSGGKETQYF.

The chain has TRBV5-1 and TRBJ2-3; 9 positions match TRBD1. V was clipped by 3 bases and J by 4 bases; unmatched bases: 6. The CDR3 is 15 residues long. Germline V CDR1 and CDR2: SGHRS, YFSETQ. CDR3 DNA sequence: TGCGCCAGCAGCTCCCGACAGGGGGGGTCAGATACGCAGTATTTT. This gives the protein CASSSRQGGSDTQYF.

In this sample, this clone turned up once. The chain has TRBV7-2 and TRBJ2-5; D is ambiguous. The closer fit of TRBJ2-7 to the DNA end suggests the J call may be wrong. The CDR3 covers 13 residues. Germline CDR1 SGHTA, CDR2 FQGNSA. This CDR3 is CASSLTSTYEQYF. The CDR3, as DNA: TGTGCCAGCAGCTTAACGTCTACTTACGAGCAGTACTTC.

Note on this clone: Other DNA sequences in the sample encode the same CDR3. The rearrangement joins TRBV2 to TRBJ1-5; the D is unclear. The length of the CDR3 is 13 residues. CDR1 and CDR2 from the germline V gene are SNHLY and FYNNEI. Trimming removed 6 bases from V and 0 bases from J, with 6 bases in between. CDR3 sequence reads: CASRGDSNQPQHF. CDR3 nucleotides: TGTGCCAGCAGGGGCGATAGCAATCAGCCCCAGCATTTT.

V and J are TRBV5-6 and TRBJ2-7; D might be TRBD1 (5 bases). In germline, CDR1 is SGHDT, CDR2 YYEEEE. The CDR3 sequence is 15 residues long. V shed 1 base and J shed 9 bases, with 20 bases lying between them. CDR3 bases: TGTGCCAGCAGCTTGTTAGGGCAGGGTAGAAAAGGGCAGTACTTC. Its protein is CASSLLGQGRKGQYF.

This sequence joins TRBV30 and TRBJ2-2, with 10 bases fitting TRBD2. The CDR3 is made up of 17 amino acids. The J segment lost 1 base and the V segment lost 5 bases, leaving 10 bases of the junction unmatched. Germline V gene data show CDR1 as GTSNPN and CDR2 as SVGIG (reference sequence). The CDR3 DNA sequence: TGTGCCTGGTCAGTAGCGGGGGGTCCAAAGAACACCGGGGAGCTGTTTTTT. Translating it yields CAWSVAGGPKNTGELFF.

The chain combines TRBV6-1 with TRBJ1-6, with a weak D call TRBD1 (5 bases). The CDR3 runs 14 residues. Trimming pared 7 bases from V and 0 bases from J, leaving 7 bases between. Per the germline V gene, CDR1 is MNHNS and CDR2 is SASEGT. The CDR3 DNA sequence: TGTGCCAGCAAGGGGCTCTCCTATAATTCACCCCTCCACTTT. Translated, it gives CASKGLSYNSPLHF.

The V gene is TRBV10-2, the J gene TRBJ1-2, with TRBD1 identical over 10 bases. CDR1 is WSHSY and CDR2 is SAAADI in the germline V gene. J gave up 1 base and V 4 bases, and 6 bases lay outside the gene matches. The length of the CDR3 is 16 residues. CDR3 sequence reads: CASSVEGQGGNYGYTF. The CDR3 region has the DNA TGCGCCAGCAGTGTCGAAGGACAGGGGGGTAACTATGGCTACACCTTC.

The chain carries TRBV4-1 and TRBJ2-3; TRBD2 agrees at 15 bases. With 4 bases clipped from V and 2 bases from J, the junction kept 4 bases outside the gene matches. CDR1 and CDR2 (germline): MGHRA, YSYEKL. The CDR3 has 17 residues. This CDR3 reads CASSPGLAGGITDTQYF. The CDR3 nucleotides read TGCGCCAGCAGCCCGGGACTAGCGGGGGGAATCACAGATACGCAGTATTTT.